This passage covers 26 T cell receptor beta chains from one sample sequenced in a study of blood T cell repertoires in COVID-19. Produced via immunoSEQ multiplex PCR; TCRdb's table is partial and in-frame only. The repertoire consists of just over 250,000 clones, with under 90% occurring once and the leading ten covering under 5%. What was sequenced was PBMCs or T cells enriched from blood (not recorded which). These receptors came from a man aged 25 to 40 with acute COVID-19.

This sequence joins TRBV25-1 and TRBJ2-1; 7 nucleotides line up with TRBD1. Looked up from germline, CDR1 is MGHDK and CDR2 is SYGVNS. The J segment lost 8 bases and the V segment lost 4 bases, leaving 11 bases of the junction unmatched. This CDR3 spans 15 amino acids. CDR3 residues: CASSGAGGGQDEQFF. The CDR3, as DNA: TGTGCCAGCAGTGGGGCAGGGGGTGGTCAAGATGAGCAGTTCTTC.

The V call is TRBV5-8, the J call TRBJ2-1; 7 bases match TRBD2. CDR1 SGHTS and CDR2 YDEGEE come from the germline V gene. V trimming: 0 bases; J trimming: 0 bases; junction bases outside the gene matches: 3. The CDR3 is 16 residues long. Here the CDR3 reads CASSLVGGGSYNEQFF. The CDR3 DNA sequence: TGTGCCAGCAGCTTGGTTGGCGGGGGCTCCTACAATGAGCAGTTCTTC.

The chain joins TRBV2 to TRBJ2-7; tentatively, D is TRBD2 (5 bases). Between the trimmed V and J ends, which lost 3 bases and 0 bases, there was a span of 12 bases. This CDR3 has 15 amino acids. The germline V gene encodes CDR1 SNHLY and CDR2 FYNNEI. The CDR3 reads CASSEWEIVSYEQYV. DNA of the CDR3: TGTGCCAGCAGTGAGTGGGAGATTGTCTCCTACGAGCAGTACGTC.

The chain combines TRBV30 with TRBJ1-1; D is unresolved. This CDR3 spans 12 amino acids. Germline V lookup: CDR1 GTSNPN, CDR2 SVGIG (reference sequence). Trimming shortened V by 2 bases and J by 4 bases, and 8 bases separated the two germline ends. The chain's CDR3 is CAWSKSTTEAFF. Here the CDR3 DNA reads TGTGCCTGGAGTAAATCTACCACTGAAGCTTTCTTT.

This clone is a singleton in its sample. V is TRBV2 and J is TRBJ2-3; possible D gene TRBD2, 5 bases. Germline values: CDR1 SNHLY, CDR2 FYNNEI. V lost 2 bases, J lost 5 bases, and 11 bases lay in between. The CDR3 length is 14 residues. The CDR3 protein is CASSESRVEDTQYF. The CDR3 DNA follows: TGTGCCAGCAGTGAATCGCGGGTTGAAGATACGCAGTATTTT.

J is TRBJ2-5 and V is TRBV6-5; D not resolved. The CDR3 runs to 11 residues. V was cut by 8 bases and J by 1 base, with 5 bases left in between. The germline gives CDR1 MNHEY, CDR2 SVGAGI. The CDR3 reads CASESQETQYF. The CDR3 DNA reads as TGTGCCAGCGAGAGCCAAGAGACCCAGTACTTC.

V usage is TRBV19 and J usage is TRBJ1-2; a weak D match, TRBD1 (6 bases). The V gene lost 5 bases and the J gene lost 8 bases, with 12 bases spanning the gap. Germline values: CDR1 LNHDA, CDR2 SQIVND (reference sequence). The CDR3 has 12 amino acids. The CDR3 is CASSFGGLGYTF. The CDR3 bases are TGTGCCAGTAGTTTTGGGGGCTTAGGCTACACCTTC.

This clone was detected a few times. The rearrangement links TRBV25-1 to TRBJ1-2, with a possible D match to TRBD1 (6 bases). The CDR3 extends over 16 amino acids. V was pared by 3 bases and J by 4 bases, with 18 bases between. Germline V gene data show CDR1 as MGHDK and CDR2 as SYGVNS. CDR3 region: CASSDPTSRGLYGYTF. The CDR3 DNA reads TGTGCCAGCAGTGACCCTACATCCAGGGGCCTCTATGGCTACACCTTC.

The chain has TRBV7-8 and TRBJ2-1; 7 nucleotides line up with TRBD2. V lost 4 bases, J lost 5 bases, and 11 bases stayed unmatched. This CDR3 has 16 residues. Germline values: CDR1 SGHVS, CDR2 FQNEAQ. The CDR3 spells CASSWGRTRQNNEQFF. CDR3 DNA: TGTGCCAGCAGCTGGGGTCGGACTAGGCAAAACAATGAGCAGTTCTTC. The whole variable domain, remainder taken from reference TRBV7-8 and TRBJ2-1, is GAGVSQSPRYKVAKRGQDVALRCDPISGHVSLFWYQQALGQGPEFLTYFQNEAQLDKSGLPSDRFFAERPEGSVSTLKIQRTQQEDSAVYLCASSWGRTRQNNEQFFGPGTRLTVL.

The rearrangement links TRBV12-3 or TRBV12-4 to TRBJ1-3; D is ambiguous. The CDR3 has 13 amino acids. V lost 3 bases and J lost 3, with 6 bases in between. The CDR3 region has the DNA TGTGCCAGCAGTTTCGTAGTTGGAAACACCATATATTTT. Its protein product is CASSFVVGNTIYF.

This chain joins TRBV14 and TRBJ1-6, with 8 bases fitting TRBD1. J was trimmed by 9 bases and V by 7 bases; bases with no gene match: 8. CDR3 size: 14 residues. Germline V gene data show CDR1 as SGHDN and CDR2 as FVKESK. CDR3 protein: CASTATGAGSPLHF. The CDR3 region has the DNA TGTGCCAGCACCGCGACAGGGGCCGGTTCACCCCTCCACTTT.

The rearrangement links TRBV23-1 to TRBJ2-3, with D possibly being TRBD1 (6 bases). TRBV23-1 is known as an ORF, though its function is uncertain. The CDR3 spans 16 residues. The V gene lost 4 bases and the J gene lost 6 bases, with 20 bases spanning the gap. The CDR3 bases are TGCGCCAGCAGTCCGGCGCTACTCGTGGGGGCGGATACGCAGTATTTT. Protein sequence: CASSPALLVGADTQYF.

V usage is TRBV7-2 and J usage is TRBJ1-5; maybe TRBD1 (5 bases). CDR1 and CDR2 (germline): SGHTA, FQGNSA. V was trimmed by 5 bases and J by 6 bases, leaving 8 bases between them. This CDR3 has 12 amino acids. The CDR3 loop is CASSRDSQPQHF. Written as DNA, the CDR3 is TGTGCCAGCAGCCGTGACAGTCAGCCCCAGCATTTT. The full variable domain, with the rest looked up from reference TRBV7-2 and TRBJ1-5, is GAGVSQSPSNKVTEKGKDVELRCDPISGHTALYWYRQSLGQGLEFLIYFQGNSAPDKSGLPSDRFSAERTGGSVSTLTIQRTQQEDSAVYLCASSRDSQPQHFGDGTRLSIL.

This clone appeared once. CDR3 coding DNA: TGTGCCAGCAGGCGTAGCATGGCGGACTTGAACACCGGGGAGCTGTTTTTT. It translates to CASRRSMADLNTGELFF. The chain links TRBV9 to TRBJ2-2, with D maybe TRBD2 (5 bases). CDR3 length: 17 residues. Trimming shortened V by 5 bases and J by 1 base, and 18 bases separated the two germline ends. Germline CDR1 is SGDLS and CDR2 is YYNGEE. Variable domain in full (rest from reference TRBV9 and TRBJ2-2): DSGVTQTPKHLITATGQRVTLRCSPRSGDLSVYWYQQSLDQGLQFLIQYYNGEERAKGNILERFSAQQFPDLHSELNLSSLELGDSALYFCASRRSMADLNTGELFFGEGSRLTVL.

This clone was seen more than once but under ten times. The chain couples TRBV30 to TRBJ1-1, with D possibly matching TRBD1 (6 bases). The V gene lost 5 bases and the J gene lost 1 base, with 11 bases spanning the gap. Per the germline V gene, CDR1 is GTSNPN and CDR2 is SVGIG (reference sequence). The CDR3 is made up of 13 amino acids. CDR3 residues: CAWGQTENTEAFF. DNA of the CDR3: TGTGCCTGGGGACAGACTGAGAACACTGAAGCTTTCTTT.

The chain couples TRBV10-2 to TRBJ1-5, with 11 bases that match TRBD1. The CDR3 runs to 16 residues. J gave up 5 bases and V 3 bases, and 6 bases lay outside the gene matches. CDR1 is WSHSY, CDR2 SAAADI, per germline. The CDR3 here is CASSDWTGGSHQPQHF. CDR3 DNA: TGCGCCAGCAGTGACTGGACAGGGGGCTCCCATCAGCCCCAGCATTTT.

The V call is TRBV6-1, the J call TRBJ1-3; D not certain. CDR1 MNHNS and CDR2 SASEGT come from the germline V gene. V shed 0 bases and J shed 11 bases, with 11 bases lying between them. This CDR3 is built from 13 residues. The CDR3 DNA reads TGTGCCAGCAGTGAAGCGCGGCTATCGGCCATATATTTT. This translates into CASSEARLSAIYF.

This chain links TRBV6-6 with TRBJ1-4, with 7 bases matching TRBD1. Trimming took 4 bases from V and 7 from J; bases not matched to a gene: 9. Per germline, CDR1 MNHNY and CDR2 SVGAGI (reference sequence). This CDR3 has 15 amino acids. DNA of the CDR3: TGTGCCAGCAGTTGGGACAGTTCCCGGGGTGAAAAACTGTTTTTT. Amino acids: CASSWDSSRGEKLFF.

V usage is TRBV6-5 and J usage is TRBJ1-4; perhaps TRBD1 as D (6 bases). The CDR3 spans 15 residues. V was cut by 5 bases and J by 3 bases, with 13 bases left in between. CDR1 and CDR2 (germline): MNHEY, SVGAGI. CDR3: CASSPVGQPNEKLFF. CDR3 bases: TGTGCCAGCAGTCCTGTTGGACAGCCTAATGAAAAACTGTTTTTT.

The genes are TRBV5-4 and TRBJ2-1, with 7 bases aligning to TRBD1. Trimming cost V 1 base and J 3 bases; bases outside gene matches: 4. Germline lookup yields CDR1 SGHNT and CDR2 YYREEE (reference sequence). This CDR3 is 15 amino acids long. The CDR3 sequence is CASSLQDRVYNEQFF. Written as DNA, the CDR3 is TGTGCCAGCAGCTTGCAAGACAGGGTCTACAATGAGCAGTTCTTC.

This clone was recorded only once. V usage is TRBV24-1 and J usage is TRBJ1-2; maybe TRBD1 (5 bases). The CDR3 has 14 amino acids. Trimming cost V 1 base and J 3 bases, with 8 bases left between them. Germline CDR1 and CDR2: KGHDR and SFDVKD. CDR3 sequence reads: CATSDFGRDYGYTF. In DNA form, the CDR3 reads TGTGCCACCAGTGATTTCGGCAGGGACTATGGCTACACCTTC.

The chain combines TRBV13 with TRBJ2-2; D may be TRBD1 (6 bases). The length of the CDR3 is 19 residues. Deletions cut 0 bases from V and 1 base from J, with 18 bases between. Germline V gene lookup returns CDR1 PRHDT and CDR2 FYEKMQ (reference sequence). CDR3 residues: CASSLGLMSGQKNTGELFF. In DNA form, the CDR3 reads TGTGCCAGCAGCTTAGGGCTGATGAGTGGACAGAAGAACACCGGGGAGCTGTTTTTT.

This clone was seen only a few times. The chain recombines TRBV12-3 or TRBV12-4 with TRBJ2-5; a possible D gene is TRBD1 (6 bases). The CDR3 runs 13 residues. The V end lost 8 bases, the J end lost 4 bases, and 14 bases lay between the germline ends. CDR3 DNA sequence: TGTGCCAGCCGCGATGGGGACATAGAGACCCAGTACTTC. It specifies CASRDGDIETQYF.

The CDR3 DNA reads as TGTGCCAGCAGAGACTCTCTGGATACGCAGTATTTT. It is translated as CASRDSLDTQYF. V gene TRBV12-3 or TRBV12-4 combines with J gene TRBJ2-3; D gene uncertain. V dropped 6 bases and J dropped 6 bases, with 10 bases sitting between them. This CDR3 comprises 12 residues.

V is TRBV19 and J is TRBJ2-1, with a weak D call TRBD2 (5 bases). Germline V gives CDR1 LNHDA, CDR2 SQIVND (reference sequence). V was pared by 3 bases and J by 6 bases, with 12 bases between. The CDR3 is made up of 14 amino acids. CDR3 coding DNA: TGTGCCAGTAGTATGGGAGACCGTCTCAATGAGCAGTTCTTC. This sequence encodes CASSMGDRLNEQFF.

The V and J genes are TRBV29-1 and TRBJ1-2; 8 bases are shared with TRBD1. After removal of 7 bases from V and 6 bases from J, the junction contained 19 bases not matched to a gene. This CDR3 has 16 residues. Germline values: CDR1 SQVTM, CDR2 ANQGSEA. The CDR3 bases are TGCAGCGCCTCCCCCGTGACGACAGGGGTCCGGAATGGCTACACCTTC. Its translation is CSASPVTTGVRNGYTF.